These 6 T cell receptor beta chains were all obtained from the same sample, sequenced in a study of CD8+ T cells in alopecia areata. Stated treatment: oral pan-JAK inhibitor, 5-10 mg twice daily. Sequencing used cDNA as its template, made by extracting RNA and reverse transcribing it. Clones were read by immunoSEQ multiplex PCR, and TCRdb kept only the in-frame ones, dropping some. The table lists 95,000 to 100,000 clones, under 70% of them singletons. The input for sequencing was CD8+ T cells sorted from blood, taken at week 4, from a patient treated with tofacitinib. The receptor set was obtained from a human donor with alopecia areata.

This chain uses TRBV30 with TRBJ2-3; possibly TRBD2 for D (6 bases). The V gene lost 2 bases and the J gene lost 1 base, with 19 bases spanning the gap. This CDR3 is built from 17 residues. CDR1 GTSNPN and CDR2 SVGIG come from the germline V gene (reference sequence). DNA for the CDR3: TGTGCCTGGAGTCCTTGGGGGTTCGGGAGTGGCACAGATACGCAGTATTTT. Translating it yields CAWSPWGFGSGTDTQYF.

The rearrangement joins TRBV7-2 to TRBJ1-2, with 7 nucleotides matching TRBD1. Germline CDR1 reads SGHTA; CDR2 reads FQGNSA. V was pared by 2 bases and J by 2 bases, with 5 bases of the junction left unmatched. This CDR3 is built from 15 residues. The CDR3 DNA reads as TGTGCCAGCAGCTTAACCCCGACAGGGAACTATGGCTACACCTTC. Its translation is CASSLTPTGNYGYTF.

The CDR3 coding sequence is TGTGCCAGCAGTTACACAGGGGGCCGGAGCACAGATACGCAGTATTTT. This encodes CASSYTGGRSTDTQYF. The rearrangement links TRBV6-5 to TRBJ2-3; 9 nucleotides align to TRBD1. Germline CDR1 is MNHEY and CDR2 is SVGAGI. This CDR3 region has 16 residues. V shed 2 bases, J shed 0 bases, and the junction held 3 bases outside the gene matches.

This sequence joins TRBV29-1 and TRBJ1-1; 7 bases are a match to TRBD1. The germline gives CDR1 SQVTM, CDR2 ANQGSEA. This CDR3 region has 12 residues. Trimming removed 4 bases from V and 5 bases from J; junction bases left unmatched: 4. In DNA form, the CDR3 reads TGCAGCGTTGGAGGGGGCGAAACTGAAGCTTTCTTT. Translating gives CSVGGGETEAFF.

The CDR3 protein is CASSSGPQTNYEQYF. The CDR3 nucleotides read TGCGCCAGCAGCTCGGGACCCCAGACGAACTACGAGCAGTACTTC. The chain carries TRBV5-1 and TRBJ2-7; TRBD1 or TRBD2 may be the D gene (5 bases each). Between the trimmed V and J ends, which lost 3 bases and 3 bases, there was a span of 16 bases. Germline CDR1 reads SGHRS; CDR2 reads YFSETQ. The CDR3 has 15 residues. Using reference TRBV5-1 and TRBJ2-7 for the parts outside the CDR3, the full variable domain is KAGVTQTPRYLIKTRGQQVTLSCSPISGHRSVSWYQQTPGQGLQFLFEYFSETQRNKGNFPGRFSGRQFSNSRSEMNVSTLELGDSALYLCASSSGPQTNYEQYFGPGTRLTVT.

Only a few counts were recorded for this clone. This chain links TRBV13 with TRBJ2-1; the D gene is possibly TRBD1 (6 bases). Germline V gene lookup returns CDR1 PRHDT and CDR2 FYEKMQ (reference sequence). Trimming removed 5 bases from V and 0 bases from J, with 17 bases in between. The CDR3 is 17 residues long. CDR3 sequence reads: CASSPRDTVSSYNEQFF. The CDR3 bases are TGTGCCAGCAGCCCCAGGGACACCGTGAGCTCCTACAATGAGCAGTTCTTC.